Below are 3 T cell receptor beta chains sequenced from a single sample in a study of blood T cell repertoires in COVID-19. This table comes from immunoSEQ multiplex PCR, and its TCRdb copy is limited to in-frame clones, with some not included. The repertoire consists of over 200,000 clones, with 88% occurring once and the leading ten covering around 2.9%. The source material was peripheral blood. The receptors were gathered from a woman aged 55-70 years with acute or convalescent COVID-19.

This chain connects TRBV3-1 (or the pseudogene TRBV3-2) to TRBJ2-6; D not certain. This CDR3 is built from 16 residues. V was cut by 4 bases and J by 1 base, with 11 bases left in between. CDR1 and CDR2 (germline): LGHDT, YNNKEL (reference sequence). This chain's CDR3 is CASSLKSVSGANVLTF. The CDR3 DNA reads as TGTGCCAGCAGCCTAAAGTCGGTATCTGGGGCCAACGTCCTGACTTTC.

The chain recombines TRBV5-1 with TRBJ2-4, with a tentative D call TRBD1 (6 bases). From germline, CDR1 is SGHRS and CDR2 YFSETQ. V shed 5 bases and J shed 7 bases, with 16 bases lying between them. The CDR3 loop spans 14 amino acids. For the CDR3, the DNA is TGCGCCAGCAGTTATTGGGACATAGACAACATTCAGTACTTC. Protein product: CASSYWDIDNIQYF.

The CDR3, as DNA: TGTGCCAGCAGCAGAGGGACAGAGACAGCCGAAGCTTTCTTT. Translation gives CASSRGTETAEAFF. This sequence joins TRBV7-2 and TRBJ1-1; 7 bases align to TRBD1. This CDR3 region has 14 residues. Looked up from germline, CDR1 is SGHTA and CDR2 is FQGNSA. Unmatched junction bases numbered 11, after V lost 5 bases and J lost 8 bases.